This T cell receptor beta chain was obtained from a study of glioma-infiltrating T cells. The study, taken as a whole, reports: Tissue-blood divergence was below expectation in non-neoplastic patients, above in gliomas. Very few CDR3 sequences were shared between tissue and blood.

TCR alpha and beta CDR3 regions were amplified from RNA using iRepertoire nested multiplex PCR. For one-step reverse transcription and amplification, about 85-400 ng of tissue mRNA or PBMC total RNA was used. From the multiplex PCR reads, TCRdb called clonotypes with MiXCR, one entry per CDR3 protein. The table includes approximately 90,000 distinct CDR3 sequences, around 23% detected once. With V trimmed by 2 bases and J by 9 bases, 16 bases remained unmatched. The CDR3 extends over 16 amino acids. As to this clonotype: Its antigen is not known.

The sequenced sample was glioma tissue, nonneoplastic brain tissue, or PBMCs (not recorded which). The origin of this receptor is a human donor with low-grade glioma or glioblastoma, undergoing nonglioma brain surgery, or in good health (not recorded which). The rearrangement links TRBV12-3 or TRBV12-4 to TRBJ2-7, with 7 positions matching TRBD1. The CDR3: CASSLRQGKARDGQYF. The CDR3 DNA is TGTGCCAGCAGTTTAAGACAGGGTAAAGCGCGCGACGGGCAGTACTTC.